The clone carrying this T cell receptor (beta chain) was picked up a small number of times. As yet, its antigen is unknown. A patient was excluded if there was uncontrolled infection, other autoimmune disease, pregnancy or lactation. Amplification yielded TCR beta CDR3 regions, with RNA transcripts as the source. First-round RT-PCR of the TCR CDR3 relied on the HTBI primer set. MiXCR, run by TCRdb on the multiplex PCR reads, gives a single entry per CDR3 protein. This table has some 770,000 distinct CDR3 sequences, about a sixth appearing once. Between the trimmed V and J ends, which lost 4 bases and 3 bases, there was a span of 16 bases. Germline V gives CDR1 SQVTM, CDR2 ANQGSEA. This CDR3 contains 14 residues. The source of the sample is a study of T cells in Graves' hyperthyroidism and ophthalmopathy. Study-level findings and limits: In validation, the model predicted ophthalmopathy. These predictions came a median roughly seven months before onset.

The clonotype originates from a man younger than 35 with Graves' hyperthyroidism. V and J are TRBV29-1 and TRBJ2-7; weak D call: TRBD2 (6 bases). The sample comprised blood. CDR3 bases: TGCAGCGTTGGAATCCCAAGCGGGCTCTACGAGCAGTACTTC. Its protein product is CSVGIPSGLYEQYF.